The TCR beta chain under discussion was sequenced for a study of response to subunit inactivated influenza vaccine. In this sample, this clonotype turned up a few times. Its antigen is currently unknown. Study-wide results and caveats: It was suggested by the authors that few new T cells are recruited by each seasonal influenza vaccination.

V lost 5 bases and J lost 6, with 13 bases in between. This CDR3 spans 13 amino acids. The V gene's germline CDR1 is MNHEY and CDR2 SMNVEV (reference sequence). Using its own MiXCR run on the RT-PCR reads, TCRdb lists one record per CDR3 protein. The table has 150,000 or so distinct CDR3 sequences, around a tenth seen once. This TCR was recovered from a man between 45 and 75 years old who received an inactivated influenza vaccine. Sequencing was performed on CD8+ T cells sorted from PBMCs, taken around 25 months after vaccination. The rearrangement uses TRBV27 and TRBJ1-1; the D gene is possibly TRBD1 (5 bases). The CDR3 bases are TGTGCCAGCAGTCCTATCGGGGGGGCTGAAGCTTTCTTT. The encoded protein is CASSPIGGAEAFF.